This T cell receptor beta chain was identified in a study of blood T cells in healthy people across ages. Study background: Capture by template switching was about one barcoded beta molecule per two T cells.

Germline V gene lookup returns CDR1 MNHEY and CDR2 SVGAGI. Trimming took off 6 bases at V and 6 bases at J, with 15 bases between the two ends. This CDR3 has 14 amino acids. Using a J-beta primer mix together with a sample-barcoded 5' primer, a second PCR was run for roughly 7 to 11 cycles. The authors tagged each cDNA molecule using a template-switch adaptor with 12 random nucleotides. Using its own MiXCR run on the 5' RACE reads, TCRdb lists one record per CDR3 protein. The sample has 800,000 or so distinct CDR3 sequences; approximately 67% are singletons. This clonotype was found a few times. Researchers collected 7.5 to 10 milliliters of peripheral blood from every single donor.

The sequencing input was blood. The chain recombines TRBV6-5 with TRBJ2-4, with a tentative D call TRBD2 (6 bases). This TCR came from a man aged 30 to 39 in good health. CDR3 in amino acids: CASSTGGGRNIQYF. In DNA, the CDR3 is TGTGCCAGCAGCACCGGAGGAGGGCGAAACATTCAGTACTTC.